This T cell receptor beta chain is drawn from a study of T-cell reconstitution after alpha-beta-depleted transplantation in children (dated by TCRdb to 2015 to 2016). The study in broad terms: T-cell immune reconstitution after TCRalphabeta/CD19-depleted allogeneic hematopoietic cell transplantation in children was quantitatively tracked in the study by means of TCR repertoire profiling. Summary of the overall study and its limitations: Apparently early alphabetaT-cell count recovery about two months after transplant reportedly relied on only several hundred rapidly expanded clones derived from non-depleted graft cells. In some patients, high TCRbeta diversity at day 60 was attributed to recipient T cells and intrathymic progenitors that had survived conditioning. Over the following months the frequencies of hyperexpanded clones went down, and after one year T-cell counts and TCRbeta diversity were mostly credited to newly produced T cells.

This clonotype was seen a few times. What antigen it recognizes has not been identified. No much larger clone exists at a distance of one base, and base qualities are not known. Library method: PCR. TCRdb lists the instrument as Illumina HiSeq 2500. TCR library preparation used molecular barcoding, with unique molecular identifiers applied to normalize quantification of the TCRbeta repertoire. The public reads were reprocessed in TCRdb via fastp at Q25 and MiXCR, keeping in-frame beta chains. Rows with a matching CDR3 protein are joined into one entry that keeps the most common DNA and genes. The sample table holds around 300,000 distinct CDR3 sequences, of which more than 20% were seen once. Of the sample, over 9.5% falls within the top ten clones. A distance of 13 bases separates the germline ends of V and J, which lose 10 bases and 4 bases respectively. Taken from cysteine to phenylalanine, the CDR3 has 12 residues. Only the CDR3 region is kept as DNA, spanning 36 bases read in frame from base 1. Via the germline V gene, CDR1 is MDHEN and CDR2 SYDVKM.

The treatment or condition label here, explained by the study, means: allogeneic hematopoietic cell transplantation with graft depleted of TCRalphabeta T cells and CD19 B cells. TCRalphabeta/CD19-depleted allogeneic hematopoietic cell grafts were given to the transplant recipients, all of whom were children. The rearranged segments are TRBV28 and TRBJ1-2; the D gene cannot be named for sure. This receptor was identified in a male patient younger than 18 who had a stem cell transplant for acute lymphoblastic leukemia, so the T cells may come from the graft donor. The source was PBMCs, mostly from graft donor cells, collected 180 days after TCRalphabeta/CD19-depleted stem cell transplant. The DNA reads as follows: TGTGCCACCATCACGGGGATCTATGGCTACACCTTC. This translates into CATITGIYGYTF.